This paragraph covers one TCR beta chain sequence. Antigen unknown. This specimen belongs to a study of cytomegalovirus exposure and HLA in healthy donors. Study summary: The 130 or so validation repertoires and the roughly 680 first-cohort repertoires shared a platform, a later analysis reported. Study observations and caveats: Subsequent analysis of the approximately 120 validation repertoires found a tendency for first-cohort TCR clusters to co-occur. Testing in vitro showed a few CMV-associated chains specific for CMV antigens.

The V gene lost 6 bases and the J gene lost 2 bases, with 13 bases spanning the gap. The germline CDR1 and CDR2 sequences are MNHEY and SVGAGI. CDR3 length: 14 residues. The data were produced by immunoSEQ multiplex PCR, yet TCRdb's version contains in-frame clones alone and is incomplete. In the table there are over 250,000 clones, around 86% of which are singletons. The clonotype originates from a woman aged 18-35 years in good health and CMV-seronegative. V is TRBV6-5 and J is TRBJ1-2; TRBD1 is a possible D gene (6 bases). Specimen: PBMCs. The CDR3, as DNA: TGTGCCAGCAGGCCGACAGGCGCCAACTATGGCTACACCTTC. This codes for CASRPTGANYGYTF.